In its sample, the clone carrying this TCR beta chain was seen many times. No antigen is known for it. This entry is derived from a study of T cells after yellow fever vaccination. Study-level background: SMART-Seq v4 Ultra Low Input served to prepare low-cell-number fractions. Study-level findings and limits: A small proportion of clonotypes was detected in both the CD4 and CD8 compartments. Highly abundant clonotypes carried over from the bulk population could end up in FACS-sorted repertoires as contaminants.

TCRdb ran MiXCR on the 5' RACE reads and lists one entry per CDR3 protein. The sample shows some 350,000 distinct CDR3 sequences, 3% to 4.5% of them seen only once. Germline CDR1 reads ENHRY; CDR2 reads SYGVKD. Losses at the gene ends were 6 bases for V and 6 bases for J; bases not matched to a gene: 8. CDR3 length: 16 residues. The clonotype originates from a man between 18 and 29 years old who received the YFV17D yellow fever vaccine. V is TRBV10-3 and J is TRBJ2-7; 16 nucleotides align to TRBD2. The sample was PBMCs, taken 5 days after the yellow fever booster vaccination. The CDR3: CAISLSGTSGRGEQYV. The CDR3 coding sequence is TGTGCCATCAGCCTTTCCGGGACTAGCGGGAGGGGCGAGCAGTACGTC.